This TCR beta chain was retrieved from a study of T cells in pancreatic ductal adenocarcinoma. Selected pancreatic ductal adenocarcinoma patients had undergone surgery without neoadjuvant therapy. Only in-frame clones appear in the TCRdb table, and some are missing; sequencing was by immunoSEQ multiplex PCR. The sample includes 85,000 to 120,000 clones, nearly 95% seen only once; the top ten take around 2.9%. Broader study findings: Blood had more productive templates and around 8.6-fold more unique clonotypes than tumor. Tumor-versus-blood clonality comparisons may be biased toward lower tumor diversity. No significant tumor-blood clonality difference; means were about 0.1 and 0.065.

Details on this clone: Its matching antigen is unknown. At one end, the junction sequence differs from germline, possibly due to a read error.

Sequenced: PBMCs. This TCR was sampled from a human donor with pancreatic ductal adenocarcinoma.

CDR3: CASSLVEGSYEQYF. The CDR3 DNA is TGTGCTAGCAGCTTAGTGGAGGGTTCGTACGAGCAGTACTTC. V is TRBV7-7 and J is TRBJ2-7, with D possibly matching TRBD2 (6 bases). Germline V gene lookup returns CDR1 SSHAT and CDR2 FNYEAQ (reference sequence). This CDR3 contains 14 residues.